The source of this TCR beta chain is a study of identical twins. About this clonotype: Its specificity is not known.

The cDNA had a unique molecular identifier and a template-switch universal primer site. In TCRdb, the 5' RACE reads were re-called with MiXCR into one record per CDR3 protein. The data show roughly 470,000 distinct CDR3 sequences, 14% seen once. Study conclusions and caveats: Conclusions were drawn cross-sectionally by statistical analysis, without following the same donors. Within beta out-of-frame sequences, the excess sharing observed between twins was weaker.

The ends were cut back, 0 bases at V and 1 base at J, with 10 bases in the middle. The CDR3 is 15 amino acids. Looked up from germline, CDR1 is SGHRS and CDR2 is YFSETQ. This sample was also put to use in a study of yellow fever vaccine responses in identical twins.

The clonotype was recovered from a woman aged 18-29 years in good health. The V and J genes are TRBV5-1 and TRBJ1-1, with D possibly TRBD1 on 5 matching bases. Sequenced: CD4+ T cells sorted from blood. The DNA of the CDR3 is TGCGCCAGCAGCTTGGCCGACAGATCGAACACTGAAGCTTTCTTT. Translated, it gives CASSLADRSNTEAFF. The variable domain in full, completed from reference TRBV5-1 and TRBJ1-1, reads KAGVTQTPRYLIKTRGQQVTLSCSPISGHRSVSWYQQTPGQGLQFLFEYFSETQRNKGNFPGRFSGRQFSNSRSEMNVSTLELGDSALYLCASSLADRSNTEAFFGQGTRLTVV.